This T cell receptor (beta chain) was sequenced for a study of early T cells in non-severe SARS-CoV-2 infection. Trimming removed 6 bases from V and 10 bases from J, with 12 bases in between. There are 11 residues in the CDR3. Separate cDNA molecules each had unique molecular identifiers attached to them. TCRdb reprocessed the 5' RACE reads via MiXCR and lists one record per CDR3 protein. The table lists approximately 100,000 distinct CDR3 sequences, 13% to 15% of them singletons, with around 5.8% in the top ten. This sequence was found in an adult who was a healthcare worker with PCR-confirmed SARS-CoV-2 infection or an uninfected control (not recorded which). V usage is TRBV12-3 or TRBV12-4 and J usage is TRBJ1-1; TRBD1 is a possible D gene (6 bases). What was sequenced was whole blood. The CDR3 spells CASSPQGPAFF. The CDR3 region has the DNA TGTGCCAGCAGCCCCCAGGGGCCAGCTTTCTTT.